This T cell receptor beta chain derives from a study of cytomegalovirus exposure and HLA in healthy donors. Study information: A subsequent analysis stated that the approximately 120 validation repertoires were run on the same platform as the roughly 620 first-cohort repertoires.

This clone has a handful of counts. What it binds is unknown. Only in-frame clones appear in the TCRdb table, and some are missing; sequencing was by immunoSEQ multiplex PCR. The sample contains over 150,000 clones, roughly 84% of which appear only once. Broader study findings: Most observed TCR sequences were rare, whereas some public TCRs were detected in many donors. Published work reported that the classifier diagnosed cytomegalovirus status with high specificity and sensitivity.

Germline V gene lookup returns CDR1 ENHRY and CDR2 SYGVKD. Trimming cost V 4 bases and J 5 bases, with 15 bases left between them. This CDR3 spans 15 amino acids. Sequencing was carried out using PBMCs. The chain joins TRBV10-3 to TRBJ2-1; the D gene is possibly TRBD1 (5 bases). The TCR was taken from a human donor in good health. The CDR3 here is CAISGGVGADNEQFF. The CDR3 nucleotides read TGTGCCATCAGTGGAGGAGTAGGGGCGGACAATGAGCAGTTCTTC.